Each of the 10 T cell receptor beta chains below was sequenced from the same sample in a study of shared clonotypes between healthy human individuals. Data came from immunoSEQ multiplex PCR; TCRdb stores just in-frame clones and leaves some out. The table shows approximately 720,000 clones, with around 72% occurring only once. The sequenced material came from memory CD4+ T cells sorted from blood. The sample's subset: CD45RA-negative fraction. These receptors originate from a woman between 25 and 40 years old in good health.

This chain connects TRBV4-2 to TRBJ2-7; D unclear. Germline CDR1 and CDR2: LGHNA and YNFKEQ. V dropped 0 bases and J dropped 0 bases, with 6 bases sitting between them. The CDR3 is 14 amino acids. The CDR3 loop reads CASSQERNSYEQYF. The CDR3 coding sequence is TGTGCCAGCAGCCAAGAAAGGAACTCCTACGAGCAGTACTTC.

The chain joins TRBV2 to TRBJ2-7; D is ambiguous. The ends were cut back, 0 bases at V and 6 bases at J, with 27 bases in the middle. This CDR3 is 19 amino acids long. CDR1 is SNHLY, CDR2 FYNNEI, per germline. CDR3 sequence reads: CASSEAGRSTFSYAGEQYF. CDR3 bases: TGTGCCAGCAGTGAAGCCGGAAGGTCGACTTTCTCCTACGCTGGCGAGCAGTACTTC.

The chain joins TRBV2 to TRBJ2-1; TRBD2 aligns across 11 bases. Trimming took 6 bases from V and 10 from J; bases not matched to a gene: 11. CDR1 is SNHLY and CDR2 is FYNNEI in the germline V gene. The CDR3 totals 15 residues. The CDR3 DNA is TGTGCCAGCAGATTTAGCGGGAGGGCTTCTGAGGAGCAGTTCTTC. This codes for CASRFSGRASEEQFF.

This clone has more than one count but fewer than ten. The chain recombines TRBV19 with TRBJ1-4; 7 bases line up with TRBD1. The J segment lost 3 bases and the V segment lost 5 bases, leaving 6 bases of the junction unmatched. CDR3 size: 15 residues. Germline assignment: CDR1 LNHDA and CDR2 SQIVND (reference sequence). Here the CDR3 reads CASSATGASNEKLFF. As DNA, the CDR3 is TGTGCCAGTAGTGCTACAGGGGCCTCTAATGAAAAACTGTTTTTT.

The chain is built from TRBV27 and TRBJ1-2; 7 nucleotides align to TRBD1. CDR1 is MNHEY, CDR2 SMNVEV, per germline (reference sequence). The CDR3 runs 15 residues. V gave up 5 bases and J gave up 4 bases; unmatched junction bases: 10. The CDR3: CASSPRQGAVYGYTF. The CDR3 coding sequence is TGTGCCAGCAGTCCTCGACAGGGTGCCGTCTATGGCTACACCTTC.

In its sample, this clone was seen a few times. The J gene is TRBJ1-2, the V gene TRBV19; D remains ambiguous. Trimming took off 0 bases at V and 5 bases at J, with 7 bases between the two ends. The germline V gene encodes CDR1 LNHDA and CDR2 SQIVND (reference sequence). This CDR3 is built from 13 residues. The CDR3 region is CASSIDGRYGYTF. The CDR3 coding sequence is TGTGCCAGTAGTATAGACGGGCGTTATGGCTACACCTTC. The complete variable domain, with remaining parts taken from reference TRBV19 and TRBJ1-2, reads DGGITQSPKYLFRKEGQNVTLSCEQNLNHDAMYWYRQDPGQGLRLIYYSQIVNDFQKGDIAEGYSVSREKKESFPLTVTSAQKNPTAFYLCASSIDGRYGYTFGSGTRLTVV.

V gene TRBV11-1 combines with J gene TRBJ2-7; D is ambiguous. The CDR3 loop spans 14 amino acids. Trimming took off 5 bases at V and 7 bases at J, with 18 bases between the two ends. Germline V gene data show CDR1 as SGHAT and CDR2 as FQDESV (reference sequence). CDR3 coding DNA: TGTGCCAGCAGCCCTTCCGTACCGGTTTGGGAGCAGTACTTC. It codes for CASSPSVPVWEQYF.

The J gene is TRBJ2-3, the V gene TRBV28; 9 bases agree with TRBD2. This CDR3 spans 16 amino acids. V lost 0 bases to trimming and J lost 4 bases; unmatched junction nucleotides: 5. Germline V gene lookup returns CDR1 MDHEN and CDR2 SYDVKM. CDR3 sequence reads: CASSLWREGQPDTQYF. DNA of the CDR3: TGTGCCAGCAGTTTATGGCGGGAGGGCCAGCCAGATACGCAGTATTTT.

The chain combines TRBV5-1 with TRBJ2-1, with unresolved D. The CDR3 runs 12 residues. CDR1 is SGHRS, CDR2 YFSETQ, per germline. V lost 4 bases, J lost 7 bases, and 9 bases lay in between. The CDR3 loop is CASSKSRNEQFF. The CDR3 region has the DNA TGCGCCAGCAGCAAAAGTCGAAATGAGCAGTTCTTC.

The chain is built from TRBV13 and TRBJ2-7; either TRBD1 or TRBD2 may supply D (5 bases each). Germline V lookup: CDR1 PRHDT, CDR2 FYEKMQ (reference sequence). The CDR3 contains 18 residues. V was pared by 5 bases and J by 3 bases, with 26 bases between. The CDR3 sequence: CASSPLRTGQMGHYEQYF. The CDR3 DNA reads as TGTGCCAGCAGCCCTCTTAGAACGGGGCAGATGGGCCACTACGAGCAGTACTTC. Full variable domain (rest looked up from reference TRBV13 and TRBJ2-7): AAGVIQSPRHLIKEKRETATLKCYPIPRHDTVYWYQQGPGQDPQFLISFYEKMQSDKGSIPDRFSAQQFSDYHSELNMSSLELGDSALYFCASSPLRTGQMGHYEQYFGPGTRLTVT.